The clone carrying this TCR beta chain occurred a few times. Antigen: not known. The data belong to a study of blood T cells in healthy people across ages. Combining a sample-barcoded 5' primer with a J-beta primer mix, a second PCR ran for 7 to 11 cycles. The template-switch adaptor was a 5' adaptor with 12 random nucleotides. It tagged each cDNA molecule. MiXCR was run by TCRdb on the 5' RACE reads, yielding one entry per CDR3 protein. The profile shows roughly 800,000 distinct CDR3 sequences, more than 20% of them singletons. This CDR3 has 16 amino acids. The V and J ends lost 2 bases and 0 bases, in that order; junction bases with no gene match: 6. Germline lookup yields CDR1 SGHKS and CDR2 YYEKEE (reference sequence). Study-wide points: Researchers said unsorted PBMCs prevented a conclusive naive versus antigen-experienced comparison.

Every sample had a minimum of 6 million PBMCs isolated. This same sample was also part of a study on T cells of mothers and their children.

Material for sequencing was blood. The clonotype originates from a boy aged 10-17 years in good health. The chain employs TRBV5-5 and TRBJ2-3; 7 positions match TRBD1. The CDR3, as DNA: TGTGCCAGCAGCTTCCGGGACAGACCTAGCACAGATACGCAGTATTTT. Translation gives CASSFRDRPSTDTQYF.